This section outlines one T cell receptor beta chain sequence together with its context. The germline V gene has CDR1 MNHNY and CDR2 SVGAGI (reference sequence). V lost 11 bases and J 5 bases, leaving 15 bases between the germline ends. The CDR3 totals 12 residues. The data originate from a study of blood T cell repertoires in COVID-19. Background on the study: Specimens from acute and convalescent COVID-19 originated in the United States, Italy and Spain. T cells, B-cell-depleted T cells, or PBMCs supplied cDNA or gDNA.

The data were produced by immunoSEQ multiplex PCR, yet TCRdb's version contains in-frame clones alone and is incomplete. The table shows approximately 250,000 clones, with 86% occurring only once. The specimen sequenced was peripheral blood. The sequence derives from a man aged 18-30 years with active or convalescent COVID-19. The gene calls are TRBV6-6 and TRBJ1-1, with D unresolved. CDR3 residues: CALGRESTEAFF. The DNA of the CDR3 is TGTGCCCTCGGAAGGGAGTCGACTGAAGCTTTCTTT.